This TCR beta chain was sequenced in a study of blood T cell repertoires in COVID-19 (dated by TCRdb to 2018 to 2021). Regarding the research as a whole: Samples from collaborators originated in the United States, Italy and Spain and spanned both the acute and convalescent phases of COVID-19. The material from the prospective study consisted of cDNA or gDNA derived from T cells, B-cell-depleted T cells, or PBMCs. Deeply sampled blood TCRbeta repertoires from subjects exposed to, actively infected with, or recovered from COVID-19 were included in the dataset. The repertoires were released in a freely available public database meant as a resource for research on the immune response to SARS-CoV-2. The samples were drawn from the first 160 participants of the ongoing ImmuneRACE study and from under 1,500 subjects provided by 6 global collaborators. Sample metadata almost always included a de-identified subject ID, COVID-19 status, age in years and sex. Where available, HLA class I and class II types were taken from metadata supplied by the sample provider and were not determined by assay-based typing. Points the paper makes about the study in general: Clinical and demographic metadata were provided uncurated, with the amount varying by source and participant.

From a lookup of the germline V gene, CDR1 and CDR2 are SQVTM and ANQGSEA. V loses 5 bases, J loses 6 bases, and the germline ends lie 9 bases apart. The CDR3 spans 11 residues, from the cysteine through the phenylalanine. This entry keeps only the CDR3 DNA: 33 bases, framed from base 1. TCRbeta CDR3 regions were amplified from genomic DNA using the immunoSEQ Assay, a bias-controlled multiplex PCR. Under the source paper's analysis protocol: The number of nucleated cells in each sample was estimated by amplification of reference gene primers within the assay. To quantify the absolute abundance of each unique TCRbeta CDR3 rearrangement, sequence reads were collapsed and filtered. For each sample, productive Simpson clonality was calculated as the square root of Simpson's diversity index across productive rearrangements. Drawn from immuneACCESS, this table holds only the in-frame rearrangements with V and J called that TCRdb kept. Clones are partly lost; checked studies trace under half to an unresolved V gene and leave the rest unexplained. That table gives V, J and clone size, and the DNA gave D and trimming. The sample has a few hundred thousand clones on record, 90% of them singletons. Together, the top ten hold roughly 6.8% of the sample.

As for this clone: Its binding antigen is unknown. Base qualities are not at hand, and no much larger clone is one base apart.

One collaborating source in Seattle enrolled patients during active infection and followed them longitudinally through the course of disease. The collaborating institutions used their own protocols to collect whole blood in K2EDTA tubes. For TCRbeta analysis, collaborators shipped samples in one of three forms: frozen whole blood, isolated PBMCs, or DNA extracted from either of those sample types. The rearrangement joined TRBV29-1 to TRBJ2-3; the D gene is possibly TRBD1, with 5 bases matching. This clonotype was sampled from a woman in her 30s with COVID-19, enrolled during active disease. The sample was peripheral blood. The sequence in DNA is TGCAGCGTTAGGTGGGGCGATACGCAGTATTTT. The encoded protein is CSVRWGDTQYF.